Given below is one T cell receptor beta chain in context. This sample was included in a study of blood T cell repertoires in COVID-19. Trimming removed 2 bases from V and 3 bases from J; junction bases left unmatched: 3. CDR1 is MNHEY and CDR2 is SVGEGT in the germline V gene. This CDR3 is 16 amino acids long. In the source study's methods: Using reference gene primer amplification, nucleated cell counts were estimated. Assay used: immunoSEQ multiplex PCR; TCRdb lists only in-frame clones, some missing. D and trimming were read from the DNA, whereas the V and J calls and clone size are those reported in that table. This table holds about 160,000 clones, roughly 91% found once.

V gene TRBV6-2 or TRBV6-3 combines with J gene TRBJ2-7, with 14 positions matching TRBD2. This receptor was taken from a man aged 18 to 29 with acute or convalescent COVID-19. Sequences were obtained from peripheral blood. CDR3 nucleotide sequence: TGTGCCAGCAGTTACCCGGGACTAGCGGGAGTCTACGAGCAGTACTTC. It yields the protein CASSYPGLAGVYEQYF.